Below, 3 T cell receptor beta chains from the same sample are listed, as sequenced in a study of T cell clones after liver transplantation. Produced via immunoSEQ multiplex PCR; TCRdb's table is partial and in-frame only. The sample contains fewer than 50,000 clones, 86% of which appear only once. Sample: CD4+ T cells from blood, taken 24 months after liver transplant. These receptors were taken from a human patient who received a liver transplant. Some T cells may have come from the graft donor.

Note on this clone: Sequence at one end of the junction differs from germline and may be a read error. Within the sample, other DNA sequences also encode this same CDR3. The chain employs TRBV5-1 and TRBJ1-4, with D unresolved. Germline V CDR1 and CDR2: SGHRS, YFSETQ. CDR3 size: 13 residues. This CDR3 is CASSWNRGEKLFF. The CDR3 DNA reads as TGCGCCAGCAGCTGGAATCGTGGAGAAAAGCTGTTTTTT.

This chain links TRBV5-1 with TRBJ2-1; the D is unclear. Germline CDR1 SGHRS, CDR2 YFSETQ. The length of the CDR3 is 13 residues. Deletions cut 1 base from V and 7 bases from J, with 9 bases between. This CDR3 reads CASSLTEGNEQFF. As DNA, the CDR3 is TGCGCCAGCAGCTTGACCGAAGGGAATGAGCAGTTCTTC. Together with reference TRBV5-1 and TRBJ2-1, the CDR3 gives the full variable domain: KAGVTQTPRYLIKTRGQQVTLSCSPISGHRSVSWYQQTPGQGLQFLFEYFSETQRNKGNFPGRFSGRQFSNSRSEMNVSTLELGDSALYLCASSLTEGNEQFFGPGTRLTVL.

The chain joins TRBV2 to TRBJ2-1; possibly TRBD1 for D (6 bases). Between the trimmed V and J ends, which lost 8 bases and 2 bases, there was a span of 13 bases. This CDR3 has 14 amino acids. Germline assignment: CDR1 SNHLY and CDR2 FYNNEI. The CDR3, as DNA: TGTGCCAGCGATTTGAGGGGGACCTACAATGAGCAGTTCTTC. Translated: CASDLRGTYNEQFF.